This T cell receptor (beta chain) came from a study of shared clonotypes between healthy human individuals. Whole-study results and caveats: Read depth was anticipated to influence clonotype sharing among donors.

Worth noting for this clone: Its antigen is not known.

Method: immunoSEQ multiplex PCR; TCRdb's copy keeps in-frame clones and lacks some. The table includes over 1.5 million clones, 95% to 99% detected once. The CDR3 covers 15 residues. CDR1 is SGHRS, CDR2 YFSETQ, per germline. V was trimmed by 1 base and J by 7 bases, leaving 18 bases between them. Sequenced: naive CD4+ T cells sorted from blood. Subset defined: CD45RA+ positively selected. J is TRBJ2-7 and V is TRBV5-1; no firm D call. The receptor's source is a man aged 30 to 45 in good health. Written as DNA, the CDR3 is TGCGCCAGCAGCTTGTTAGCCCCCTCCGGTGGGGAGCAGTACTTC. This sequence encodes CASSLLAPSGGEQYF. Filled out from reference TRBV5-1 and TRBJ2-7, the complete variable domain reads KAGVTQTPRYLIKTRGQQVTLSCSPISGHRSVSWYQQTPGQGLQFLFEYFSETQRNKGNFPGRFSGRQFSNSRSEMNVSTLELGDSALYLCASSLLAPSGGEQYFGPGTRLTVT.